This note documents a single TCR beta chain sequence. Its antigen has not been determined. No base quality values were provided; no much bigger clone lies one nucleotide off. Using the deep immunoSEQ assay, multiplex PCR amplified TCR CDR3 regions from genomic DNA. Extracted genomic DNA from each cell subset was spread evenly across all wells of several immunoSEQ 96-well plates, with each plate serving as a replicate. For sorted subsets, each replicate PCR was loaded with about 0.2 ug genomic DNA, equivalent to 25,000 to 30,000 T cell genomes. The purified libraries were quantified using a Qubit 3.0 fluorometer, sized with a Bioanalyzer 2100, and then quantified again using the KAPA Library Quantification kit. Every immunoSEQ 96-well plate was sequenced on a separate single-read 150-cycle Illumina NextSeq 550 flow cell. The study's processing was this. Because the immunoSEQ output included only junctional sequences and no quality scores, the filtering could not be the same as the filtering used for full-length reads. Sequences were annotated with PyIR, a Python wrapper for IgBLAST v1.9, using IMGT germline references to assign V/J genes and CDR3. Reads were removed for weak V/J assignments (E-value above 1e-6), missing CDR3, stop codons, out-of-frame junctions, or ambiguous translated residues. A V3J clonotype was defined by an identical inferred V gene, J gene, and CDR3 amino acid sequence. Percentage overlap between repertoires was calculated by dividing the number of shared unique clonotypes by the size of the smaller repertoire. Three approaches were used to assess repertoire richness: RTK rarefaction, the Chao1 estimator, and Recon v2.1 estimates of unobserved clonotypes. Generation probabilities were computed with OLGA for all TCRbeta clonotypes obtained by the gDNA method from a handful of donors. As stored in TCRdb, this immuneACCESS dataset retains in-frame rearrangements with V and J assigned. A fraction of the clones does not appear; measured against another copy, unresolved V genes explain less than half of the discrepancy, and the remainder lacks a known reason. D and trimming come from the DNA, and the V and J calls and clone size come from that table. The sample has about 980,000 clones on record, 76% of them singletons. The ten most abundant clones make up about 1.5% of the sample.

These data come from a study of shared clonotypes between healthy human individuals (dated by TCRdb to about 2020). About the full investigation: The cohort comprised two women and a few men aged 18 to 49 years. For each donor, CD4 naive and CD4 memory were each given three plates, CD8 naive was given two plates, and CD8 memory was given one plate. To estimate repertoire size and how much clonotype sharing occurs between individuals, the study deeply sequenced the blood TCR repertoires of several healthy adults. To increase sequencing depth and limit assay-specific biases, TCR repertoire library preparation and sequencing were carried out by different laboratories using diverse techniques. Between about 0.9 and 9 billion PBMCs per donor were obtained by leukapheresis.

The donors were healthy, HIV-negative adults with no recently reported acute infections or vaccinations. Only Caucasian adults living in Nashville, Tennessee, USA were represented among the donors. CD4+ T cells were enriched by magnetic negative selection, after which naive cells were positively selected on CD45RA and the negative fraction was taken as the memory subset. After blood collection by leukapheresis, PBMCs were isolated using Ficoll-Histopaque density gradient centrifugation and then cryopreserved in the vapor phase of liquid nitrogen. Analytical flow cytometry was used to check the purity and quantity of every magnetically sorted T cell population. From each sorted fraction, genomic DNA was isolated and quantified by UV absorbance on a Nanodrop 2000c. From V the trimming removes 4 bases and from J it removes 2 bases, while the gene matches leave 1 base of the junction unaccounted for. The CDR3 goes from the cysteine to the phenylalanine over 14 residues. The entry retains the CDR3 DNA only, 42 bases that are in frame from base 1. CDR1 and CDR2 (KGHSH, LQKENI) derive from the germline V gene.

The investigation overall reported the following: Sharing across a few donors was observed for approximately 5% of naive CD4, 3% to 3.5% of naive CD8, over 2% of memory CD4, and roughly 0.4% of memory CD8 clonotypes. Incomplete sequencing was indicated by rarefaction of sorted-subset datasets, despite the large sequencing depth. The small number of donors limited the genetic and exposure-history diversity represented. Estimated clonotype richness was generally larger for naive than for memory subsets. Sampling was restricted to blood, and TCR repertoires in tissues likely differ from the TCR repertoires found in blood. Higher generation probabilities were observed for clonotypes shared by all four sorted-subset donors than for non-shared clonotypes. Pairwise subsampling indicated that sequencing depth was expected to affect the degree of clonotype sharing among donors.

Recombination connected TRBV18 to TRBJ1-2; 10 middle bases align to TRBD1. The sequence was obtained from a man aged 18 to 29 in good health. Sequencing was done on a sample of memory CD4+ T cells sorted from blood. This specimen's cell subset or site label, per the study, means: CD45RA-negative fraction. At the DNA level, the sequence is TGTGCCAGCTCACTGGACAGGGGGAACTATGGCTACACCTTC. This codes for CASSLDRGNYGYTF.